These 22 T cell receptor beta chains originate from one sample sequenced in a study of blood T cell repertoires in COVID-19. Sequencing was performed with immunoSEQ multiplex PCR; in TCRdb, only in-frame clones are kept and a portion is missing. The data contain about 170,000 clones, around nine tenths of them singletons. Sequencing was done on a sample of peripheral blood. The receptor source for this set is a man between 65 and 85 years old with acute or convalescent COVID-19.

This clone was seen only once. This sequence joins TRBV5-1 and TRBJ2-3; 12 bases agree with TRBD2. Germline loops: CDR1 SGHRS, CDR2 YFSETQ. J gave up 5 bases and V 0 bases, and 4 bases lay outside the gene matches. The CDR3 covers 16 residues. CDR3 in amino acids: CASSLGTSGTGDTQYF. The CDR3 DNA sequence: TGCGCCAGCAGCTTGGGGACTAGCGGGACTGGAGATACGCAGTATTTT.

The chain employs TRBV18 and TRBJ2-1, with 13 bases identical to TRBD2. The trim removed 3 bases at V and 8 bases at J, leaving 7 bases unmatched. The germline V gene has CDR1 KGHSH and CDR2 LQKENI. CDR3 length equals 16 residues. The CDR3 DNA reads as TGTGCCAGCTCACCCGGACTAGCGGGAGTATCCCATGAGCAGTTCTTC. It yields the protein CASSPGLAGVSHEQFF.

The genes are TRBV5-1 and TRBJ2-1; D possibly corresponds to TRBD2 (5 bases). Per the germline V gene, CDR1 is SGHRS and CDR2 is YFSETQ. The length of the CDR3 is 13 residues. V lost 7 bases and J lost 7, with 15 bases in between. The CDR3 region is CASGLGRVNEQFF. Here the CDR3 DNA reads TGCGCCAGCGGCCTCGGGCGGGTGAATGAGCAGTTCTTC. The whole variable domain, filled in from reference TRBV5-1 and TRBJ2-1, reads KAGVTQTPRYLIKTRGQQVTLSCSPISGHRSVSWYQQTPGQGLQFLFEYFSETQRNKGNFPGRFSGRQFSNSRSEMNVSTLELGDSALYLCASGLGRVNEQFFGPGTRLTVL.

This chain connects TRBV2 to TRBJ2-1; 7 nucleotides match TRBD1. Germline V gene data show CDR1 as SNHLY and CDR2 as FYNNEI. J gave up 8 bases and V 6 bases, and 7 bases lay outside the gene matches. The CDR3 consists of 13 residues. In DNA form, the CDR3 reads TGTGCCAGCAGCCCGAACAGGGGTGATGAGCAGTTCTTC. This codes for CASSPNRGDEQFF.

The chain is built from TRBV13 and TRBJ2-7; 7 bases align to TRBD1. J was trimmed by 5 bases and V by 3 bases; bases with no gene match: 7. Germline lookup yields CDR1 PRHDT and CDR2 FYEKMQ (reference sequence). CDR3 size: 14 residues. In nucleotides, the CDR3 is TGTGCCAGCAGCTTTGACAGGGTGGCCCACGAGCAGTACTTC. It is translated as CASSFDRVAHEQYF.

The chain has TRBV29-1 and TRBJ2-2; D perhaps matches TRBD1 (6 bases). CDR3 length: 14 amino acids. V dropped 7 bases and J dropped 4 bases, with 16 bases sitting between them. Germline CDR1 and CDR2: SQVTM and ANQGSEA. The CDR3 loop is CSAKGGSSTGELFF. The CDR3 DNA sequence: TGCAGCGCGAAAGGGGGTTCAAGCACCGGGGAGCTGTTTTTT.

The V call is TRBV4-2, the J call TRBJ2-1; 8 bases agree with TRBD2. This CDR3 is built from 18 residues. The J segment lost 2 bases and the V segment lost 4 bases, leaving 13 bases of the junction unmatched. CDR1 is LGHNA, CDR2 YNFKEQ, per germline. The CDR3 sequence: CASSPREVGGRTYNEQFF. CDR3 coding DNA: TGTGCCAGCAGCCCAAGAGAGGTGGGCGGGAGGACCTACAATGAGCAGTTCTTC.

This clone was seen more than once but under ten times. This chain links TRBV29-1 with TRBJ1-6, with D unresolved. V was trimmed by 1 base and J by 16 bases, leaving 11 bases between them. This CDR3 has 11 residues. Looked up from germline, CDR1 is SQVTM and CDR2 is ANQGSEA. The CDR3, as DNA: TGCAGCGTTGAAGTAGCGACGGTGCTCCACTTT. Its translation is CSVEVATVLHF.

This chain joins TRBV7-3 and TRBJ1-2, with TRBD1 matching 9 bases. This CDR3 is 13 amino acids long. Germline CDR1 and CDR2: SGHTA and FQGTGA. J was trimmed by 12 bases and V by 1 base; bases with no gene match: 6. The CDR3: CASSLRTGEGHTF. In nucleotides, the CDR3 is TGTGCCAGCAGCTTAAGGACAGGGGAAGGCCACACCTTC.

V is TRBV9 and J is TRBJ1-4; tentatively, D is TRBD1 (5 bases). Germline-derived CDR1 and CDR2 are SGDLS and YYNGEE. The CDR3 has 17 amino acids. Trimming shortened V by 5 bases and J by 3 bases, and 20 bases separated the two germline ends. The CDR3 bases are TGTGCCAGCAGTCGAACCCCCTCGACAGTTCCTAATGAAAAACTGTTTTTT. Translation: CASSRTPSTVPNEKLFF.

The chain joins TRBV14 to TRBJ1-2, with D unclear. This CDR3 region has 12 residues. Germline values: CDR1 SGHDN, CDR2 FVKESK. The V gene lost 5 bases and the J gene lost 8 bases, with 12 bases spanning the gap. Here the CDR3 reads CASSATGGGYTF. In nucleotides, the CDR3 is TGTGCCAGCAGCGCTACGGGAGGCGGCTACACCTTC.

This clone appeared once. The chain combines TRBV5-1 with TRBJ1-1, with a possible D match to TRBD1 (6 bases). Trimming took off 4 bases at V and 0 bases at J, with 10 bases between the two ends. The CDR3 totals 14 residues. Germline values: CDR1 SGHRS, CDR2 YFSETQ. This CDR3 reads CASSGGNLNTEAFF. CDR3 bases: TGCGCCAGCAGCGGGGGCAACCTGAACACTGAAGCTTTCTTT.

The chain carries TRBV5-4 and TRBJ1-6; 8 nucleotides agree with TRBD1. This CDR3 is built from 16 residues. Germline values: CDR1 SGHNT, CDR2 YYREEE (reference sequence). With 0 bases clipped from V and 9 bases from J, the junction kept 8 bases outside the gene matches. CDR3 residues: CASSLGQTGVGSPLHF. The DNA of the CDR3 is TGTGCCAGCAGCTTGGGCCAGACAGGGGTGGGTTCACCCCTCCACTTT.

CDR3 region: CASSESREYEQYF. The DNA of the CDR3 is TGCGCCAGCAGTGAGAGCCGAGAGTACGAGCAGTACTTC. V is TRBV10-1 and J is TRBJ2-7; no clear D. V lost 2 bases to trimming and J lost 4 bases, with 9 bases between them. Germline values: CDR1 WNHNN, CDR2 SYGVQD (reference sequence). The length of the CDR3 is 13 residues.

This clone turned up a few times. The rearrangement links TRBV29-1 to TRBJ1-3, with a tentative D call TRBD1 (5 bases). This CDR3 has 15 residues. The germline V and J ends were trimmed by 6 bases and 3 bases, with 18 bases remaining between them. Germline V gene sequence: CDR1 SQVTM, CDR2 ANQGSEA. The CDR3 DNA follows: TGCAGCGTGGGGGGAGAGGGATGGGATGGAAACACCATATATTTT. The encoded protein is CSVGGEGWDGNTIYF.

This chain joins TRBV7-2 and TRBJ2-7, with D unclear. CDR1 and CDR2 from the germline V gene are SGHTA and FQGNSA. The CDR3 loop spans 13 amino acids. Between the trimmed V and J ends, which lost 11 bases and 2 bases, there was a span of 16 bases. The CDR3 nucleotides read TGTGCCTCTGCCAAGCAATCCCCCTACGAGCAGTACTTC. Encoded protein: CASAKQSPYEQYF.

V usage is TRBV7-3 and J usage is TRBJ1-5, with TRBD1 as a possible D gene (5 bases). V lost 2 bases to trimming and J lost 5 bases, with 7 bases between them. From germline, CDR1 is SGHTA and CDR2 FQGTGA. The CDR3 totals 13 residues. DNA of the CDR3: TGTGCCAGCAGCTTAGTAGGGGATCAGCCCCAGCATTTT. It translates to CASSLVGDQPQHF.

The chain employs TRBV25-1 and TRBJ1-4; TRBD1 aligns across 11 bases. The CDR3 covers 13 residues. Germline assignment: CDR1 MGHDK and CDR2 SYGVNS. V dropped 8 bases and J dropped 7; count of bases not matched to a gene: 3. Written as DNA, the CDR3 is TGTGCCAGCGGGGGACAGGGGGGTGAAAAACTGTTTTTT. This gives the protein CASGGQGGEKLFF.

The rearrangement joins TRBV19 to TRBJ2-5; 7 positions agree with TRBD1. The germline CDR1 and CDR2 sequences are LNHDA and SQIVND (reference sequence). This CDR3 contains 14 residues. V was clipped by 7 bases and J by 1 base; unmatched bases: 6. The CDR3 protein is CASKRNRGQETQYF. The CDR3 DNA is TGTGCCAGTAAAAGAAACAGGGGCCAAGAGACCCAGTACTTC.

The chain has TRBV9 and TRBJ1-1, with D hard to call. Germline V gene data show CDR1 as SGDLS and CDR2 as YYNGEE. The V end was cut by 0 bases, the J end by 0 bases, with 3 bases between. This CDR3 is built from 13 residues. For the CDR3, the DNA is TGTGCCAGCAGCGTAGCCTTGAACACTGAAGCTTTCTTT. This codes for CASSVALNTEAFF.

The sample holds one count of this clone. V gene TRBV9 combines with J gene TRBJ2-4, with D tentatively TRBD2 (5 bases). CDR1 is SGDLS, CDR2 YYNGEE, per germline. The V end was cut by 4 bases, the J end by 5 bases, with 10 bases between. The length of the CDR3 is 13 residues. The CDR3 reads CASSLYGENIQYF. CDR3 in DNA: TGTGCCAGCAGCCTCTACGGGGAAAACATTCAGTACTTC.

This chain uses TRBV7-6 with TRBJ1-1, with TRBD1 identical over 7 bases. V was pared by 1 base and J by 0 bases, with 11 bases of the junction left unmatched. In germline, CDR1 is SGHVS, CDR2 FNYEAQ. This CDR3 comprises 18 residues. CDR3 loop: CASSLVDPPQGLNTEAFF. CDR3 in DNA: TGTGCCAGCAGCTTAGTGGACCCCCCACAGGGGCTGAACACTGAAGCTTTCTTT.